What follows describes a single T cell receptor (beta chain). The data stem from a study of PD-L1 blockade in urothelial cancer. About the research overall: Samples came from 3 weeks, at the second dose, and 6 weeks into treatment.

Germline CDR1 SQVTM, CDR2 ANQGSEA. The CDR3 has 13 amino acids. J lost 4 bases, V lost 6 bases, and 6 bases had no gene match. The assay was immunoSEQ multiplex PCR, and TCRdb's table has in-frame clones only and misses some. The sample shows 45,000 to 55,000 clones, approximately 84% of them seen only once. Regarding time point: pretreatment peripheral blood. This TCR was sampled from a man aged 50 or older with urothelial cancer. The V call is TRBV29-1, the J call TRBJ2-7; 10 bases are shared with TRBD1. The sequencing here drew on PBMCs, taken around atezolizumab (anti-PD-L1) treatment. The CDR3 nucleotides read TGCAGCGTCCAAGGGACAGGGGTTTACGAGCAGTACTTC. It is translated as CSVQGTGVYEQYF.